This T cell receptor (beta chain) was sequenced for a study of OX40 agonist ivuxolimab in advanced cancers. Some background on the complete study: Ivuxolimab, which targeted the costimulatory receptor OX40 (CD134), was an agonistic, fully human IgG2 monoclonal antibody. Peripheral TCRbeta sequencing aimed to test whether ivuxolimab altered TCR sequence diversity and caused clonal T-cell expansion. Prior anti-PD-1, anti-PD-L1 or anti-CTLA-4 therapy was permitted, and checkpoint inhibitors had been received by more than 35% of dose-escalation patients. Three dose-escalation patients achieved partial responses, one with hepatocellular carcinoma and two with cutaneous melanoma. The paper covers the monotherapy dose-escalation part of the phase I ivuxolimab trial, which included N ≈ 50 patients. Intravenous ivuxolimab was administered to patients every 2 weeks at six dose levels: 0.01, 0.1, 0.3, 1.5, 3 and 10 mg/kg. A male proportion of around 81% and a mean age of roughly 55 years, ranging from roughly 23 to 80, were recorded for the dose-escalation cohort. Among the approximately 50 dose-escalation patients, 19 had hepatocellular carcinoma, roughly 15 melanoma, 9 renal cell carcinoma and 9 head and neck cancer.

Results and caveats for the whole study, not just this receptor: Low levels of normalized T-cell clonal expansion were also seen in some nonresponding patients. At doses of 0.1 to 3.0 mg/kg, clonal expansion of both CD4+ and CD8+ blood T cells was observed from baseline to week 6. The antigen specificity of the clonally expanded peripheral T cells was not determined. Partial responders in the 0.1-3.0 mg/kg groups had among the lowest normalized peripheral clonal expansion, especially among CD8+ T cells. After ivuxolimab, more expanded clones were found on average in CD8+ T cells than in CD4+ T cells.

CDR1 SGHTA and CDR2 FQGNSA are derived from the germline V gene. Its CDR3 holds 15 amino acids, cysteine through phenylalanine. Left in the record is the CDR3 DNA by itself, 45 bases read in frame from the first base. V loses 5 bases at its end and J loses 5 bases; junction bases beyond the gene matches: 9. Patients with autoimmune disease history or receiving systemic immunosuppression were excluded from the trial. Peripheral blood for TCR sequencing was drawn from every dose cohort at baseline, at cycle 4 day 1 and at cycle 7 day 1. Samples came from an open-label, multicenter, first-in-human phase I dose-escalation trial of ivuxolimab. Adults with locally advanced or metastatic head and neck squamous cell, hepatocellular, melanoma or renal cell carcinoma were enrolled in the trial. CD4+ and CD8+ T cells were sorted separately from peripheral blood before TCR sequencing. Genomic DNA was isolated from the sorted cells so that the TCRbeta CDR3 region could be sequenced. The immunoSEQ Assay was used to sequence the TCRbeta CDR3 regions. This immuneACCESS table, as held by TCRdb, lists in-frame sequences with V and J called but not all clones. Of the missing ones, under half trace to an unresolved V gene in checked studies; the others have no known cause. The sample contains about 79,000 clones, roughly 80% of them found a single time. The leading ten clones occupy roughly 4.9% of the sample.

As concerns this clone: The antigen it recognizes is unknown. No base quality values were provided; no much bigger clone lies one nucleotide off.

The sequence was obtained from an adult with an advanced solid tumor such as melanoma, head and neck, liver or kidney cancer. Sequenced material: CD4+ or CD8+ T cells sorted from blood, taken in a trial of the OX40 agonist ivuxolimab. This sequence uses TRBV7-2 and TRBJ2-1, with 7 bases aligning to TRBD2. Read as DNA, the sequence is TGTGCCAGCAGCACCGCTAGCGGCCTTAACAATGAGCAGTTCTTC. It encodes CASSTASGLNNEQFF. Reference TRBV7-2 and TRBJ2-1 proteins supply the regions before and after the CDR3; the full variable domain is: GAGVSQSPSNKVTEKGKDVELRCDPISGHTALYWYRQSLGQGLEFLIYFQGNSAPDKSGLPSDRFSAERTGGSVSTLTIQRTQQEDSAVYLCASSTASGLNNEQFFGPGTRLTVL.